Listed below are T cell receptor beta chains from one sample, sequenced in a study of CD8 T cells in Susac syndrome. TCRdb itself ran the immunoSEQ multiplex PCR reads through MiXCR, one entry per CDR3 protein. The sample carries 150,000 to 200,000 distinct CDR3 sequences, just under 95% recorded once. The sequenced material came from CD4+ T cells from PBMCs. These TCRs come from a human donor in good health. Each CDR3 is given without its conserved first and last residue. Fields, in order: J gene, V gene, CDR3 length, CDR3 protein.

>TRBJ1-4|TRBV30|11
AWRDRGYEKLF
>TRBJ1-2|TRBV19|7
ASTLGYT
>TRBJ2-1|TRBV29-1|11
SGGTGEFREQF
>TRBJ2-3|TRBV2|13
ASRNSGISTDTQY
>TRBJ2-5|TRBV5-4|13
ASSLITGWKETQY
>TRBJ2-1|TRBV7-8|9
AVYRGGEQF
>TRBJ2-5|TRBV29-1|12
SVEMGPTQRGQY
>TRBJ1-1|TRBV5-4|13
ASSSLRQGNTEAF
>TRBJ2-3|TRBV20-1|11
SARRPSTDTQY
>TRBJ1-3|TRBV25-1|14
ASSVSRGRAGNTIY
>TRBJ2-3|TRBV28|10
ASSLLRDTQY
>TRBJ2-7|TRBV30|13
AWRGAGRGTYEQY
>TRBJ1-1|TRBV14|11
ASSHAGGVRAF
>TRBJ2-1|TRBV29-1|8
SVSYNEQF
>TRBJ1-1|TRBV30|10
AWSQQNTEAF
>TRBJ2-7|TRBV5-1|13
ASSTGTGSSYEQY
>TRBJ2-7|TRBV30|12
AWSRGTQSYEQY
>TRBJ2-2|TRBV5-8|14
ASSLGQGANTGELF
>TRBJ2-3|TRBV4-3|13
ASSQEQIGPDTQY
>TRBJ2-1|TRBV29-1|13
SVEGAGGPSVEQF
>TRBJ2-7|TRBV27|13
ASTPGPGSSRGQY
>TRBJ2-7|TRBV7-2|11
ASTGTVSYEQY
>TRBJ2-1|TRBV5-4|12
ASSSVATNNEQF
>TRBJ2-5|TRBV28|11
ASRQKGRETQY
>TRBJ2-7|TRBV20-1|15
SAISGLAGGRSYEQY
>TRBJ2-7|TRBV6-6|12
ASSYRTGTNEQY
>TRBJ2-7|TRBV7-9|11
ASSPIAGGEQY
>TRBJ2-5|TRBV27|8
ASSIETQY
>TRBJ2-2|TRBV29-1|11
SVGTANTGELF
>TRBJ2-1|TRBV20-1|10
GLSWTYNEQF
>TRBJ2-4|TRBV28|13
ASGPGGVAKNIQY